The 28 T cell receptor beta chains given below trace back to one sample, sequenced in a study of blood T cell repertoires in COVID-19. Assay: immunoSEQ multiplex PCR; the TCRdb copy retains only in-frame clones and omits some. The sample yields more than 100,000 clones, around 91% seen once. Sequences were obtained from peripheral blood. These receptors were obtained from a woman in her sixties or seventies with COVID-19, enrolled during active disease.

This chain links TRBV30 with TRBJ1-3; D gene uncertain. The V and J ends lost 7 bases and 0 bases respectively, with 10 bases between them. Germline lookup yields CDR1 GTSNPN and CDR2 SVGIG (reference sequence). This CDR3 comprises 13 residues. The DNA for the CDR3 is TGTGCCTCCTTACACCGCTCTGGAAACACCATATATTTT. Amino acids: CASLHRSGNTIYF.

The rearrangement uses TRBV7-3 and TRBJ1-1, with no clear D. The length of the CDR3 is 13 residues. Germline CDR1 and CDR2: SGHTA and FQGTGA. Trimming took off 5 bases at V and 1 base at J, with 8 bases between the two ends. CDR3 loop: CASSRAGNTEAFF. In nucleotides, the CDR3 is TGTGCCAGCAGCCGAGCAGGGAACACTGAAGCTTTCTTT. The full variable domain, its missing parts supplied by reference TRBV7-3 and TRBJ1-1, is GAGVSQTPSNKVTEKGKYVELRCDPISGHTALYWYRQSLGQGPEFLIYFQGTGAADDSGLPNDRFFAVRPEGSVSTLKIQRTERGDSAVYLCASSRAGNTEAFFGQGTRLTVV.

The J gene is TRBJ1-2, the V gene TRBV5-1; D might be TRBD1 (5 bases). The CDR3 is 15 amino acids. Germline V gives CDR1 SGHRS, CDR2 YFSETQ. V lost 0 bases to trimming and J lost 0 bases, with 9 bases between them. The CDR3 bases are TGCGCCAGCAGCTTGGGACAGTTAGCTAACTATGGCTACACCTTC. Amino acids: CASSLGQLANYGYTF.

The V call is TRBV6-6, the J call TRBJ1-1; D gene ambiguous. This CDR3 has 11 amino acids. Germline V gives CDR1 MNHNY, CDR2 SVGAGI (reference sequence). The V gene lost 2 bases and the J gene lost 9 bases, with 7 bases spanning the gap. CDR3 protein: CASSYRDKAFF. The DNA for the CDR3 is TGTGCCAGCAGTTACCGCGATAAAGCTTTCTTT.

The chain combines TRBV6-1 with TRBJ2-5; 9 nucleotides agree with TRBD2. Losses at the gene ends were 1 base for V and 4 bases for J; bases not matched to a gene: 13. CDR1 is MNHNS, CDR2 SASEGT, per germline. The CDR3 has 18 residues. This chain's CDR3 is CASSEVDSGGLPGETQYF. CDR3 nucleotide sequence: TGTGCCAGCAGTGAAGTAGATAGCGGGGGACTGCCTGGAGAGACCCAGTACTTC.

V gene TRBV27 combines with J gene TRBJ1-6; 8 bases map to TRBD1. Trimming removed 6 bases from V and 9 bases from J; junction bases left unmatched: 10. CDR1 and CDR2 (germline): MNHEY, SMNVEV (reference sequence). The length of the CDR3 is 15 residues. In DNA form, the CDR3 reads TGTGCCAGCAGATACACAGGGGGTCGGTCTTCACCCCTCCACTTT. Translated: CASRYTGGRSSPLHF.

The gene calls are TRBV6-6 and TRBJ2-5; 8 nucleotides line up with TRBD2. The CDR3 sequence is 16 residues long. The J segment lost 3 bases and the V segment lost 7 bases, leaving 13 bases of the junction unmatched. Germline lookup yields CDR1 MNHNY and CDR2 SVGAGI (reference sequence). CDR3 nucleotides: TGTGCCAGCAATACCCGCCCGGGACTAGGAGAAGAGACCCAGTACTTC. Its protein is CASNTRPGLGEETQYF.

This CDR3 reads CASSQQPTGEKLFF. CDR3 coding DNA: TGTGCCAGCAGCCAACAACCGACGGGTGAAAAACTGTTTTTT. This chain links TRBV14 with TRBJ1-4, with D uncertain. From germline, CDR1 is SGHDN and CDR2 FVKESK. Trimming removed 2 bases at V and 7 bases at J, with 11 bases between. The CDR3 spans 14 residues. Based on the CDR3 plus reference TRBV14 and TRBJ1-4, the full variable domain is EAGVTQFPSHSVIEKGQTVTLRCDPISGHDNLYWYRRVMGKEIKFLLHFVKESKQDESGMPNNRFLAERTGGTYSTLKVQPAELEDSGVYFCASSQQPTGEKLFFGSGTQLSVL.

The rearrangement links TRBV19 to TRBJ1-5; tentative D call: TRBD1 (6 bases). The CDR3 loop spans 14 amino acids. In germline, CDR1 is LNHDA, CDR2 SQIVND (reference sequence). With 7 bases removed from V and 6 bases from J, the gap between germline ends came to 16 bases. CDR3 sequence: CASNPGVLVQPQHF. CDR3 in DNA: TGTGCCAGTAATCCAGGGGTTCTCGTTCAGCCCCAGCATTTT.

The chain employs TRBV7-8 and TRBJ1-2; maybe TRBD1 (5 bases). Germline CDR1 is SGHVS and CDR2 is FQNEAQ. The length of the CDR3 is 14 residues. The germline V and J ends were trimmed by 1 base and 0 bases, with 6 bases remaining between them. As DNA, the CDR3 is TGTGCCAGCAGCTTAGGACAGTCTAACTATGGCTACACCTTC. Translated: CASSLGQSNYGYTF.

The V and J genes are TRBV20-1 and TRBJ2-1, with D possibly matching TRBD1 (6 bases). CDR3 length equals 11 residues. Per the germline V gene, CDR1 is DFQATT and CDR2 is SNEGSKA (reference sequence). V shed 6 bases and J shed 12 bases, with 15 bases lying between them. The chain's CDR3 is CSANRQEVQFF. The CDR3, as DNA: TGCAGTGCCAACAGACAGGAGGTGCAGTTCTTC.

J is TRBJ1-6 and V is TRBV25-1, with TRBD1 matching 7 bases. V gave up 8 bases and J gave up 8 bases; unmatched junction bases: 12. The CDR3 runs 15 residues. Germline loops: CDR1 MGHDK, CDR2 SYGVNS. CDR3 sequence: CASGQTGIIHSPLHF. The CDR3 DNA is TGTGCCAGCGGACAGACAGGGATTATCCATTCACCCCTCCACTTT.

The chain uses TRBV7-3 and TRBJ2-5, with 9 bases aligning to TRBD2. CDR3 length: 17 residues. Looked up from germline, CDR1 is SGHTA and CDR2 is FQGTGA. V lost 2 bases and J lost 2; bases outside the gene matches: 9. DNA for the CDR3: TGTGCCAGCAGCTTATATGGGCCTAGCGGGGTACAAGAGACCCAGTACTTC. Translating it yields CASSLYGPSGVQETQYF. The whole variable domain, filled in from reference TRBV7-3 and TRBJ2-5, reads GAGVSQTPSNKVTEKGKYVELRCDPISGHTALYWYRQSLGQGPEFLIYFQGTGAADDSGLPNDRFFAVRPEGSVSTLKIQRTERGDSAVYLCASSLYGPSGVQETQYFGPGTRLLVL.

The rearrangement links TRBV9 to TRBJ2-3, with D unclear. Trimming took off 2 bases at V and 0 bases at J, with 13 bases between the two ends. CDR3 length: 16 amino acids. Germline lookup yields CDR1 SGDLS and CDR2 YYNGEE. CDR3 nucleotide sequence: TGTGCCAGCAGCGTGAAGAGACAAGCTAGCACAGATACGCAGTATTTT. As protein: CASSVKRQASTDTQYF.

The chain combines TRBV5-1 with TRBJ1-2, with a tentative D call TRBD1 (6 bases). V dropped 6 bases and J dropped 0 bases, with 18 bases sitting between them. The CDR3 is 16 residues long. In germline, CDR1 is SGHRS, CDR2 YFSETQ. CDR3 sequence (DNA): TGCGCCAGCATCCAGTTACCGGGGACATCTAACTATGGCTACACCTTC. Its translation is CASIQLPGTSNYGYTF.

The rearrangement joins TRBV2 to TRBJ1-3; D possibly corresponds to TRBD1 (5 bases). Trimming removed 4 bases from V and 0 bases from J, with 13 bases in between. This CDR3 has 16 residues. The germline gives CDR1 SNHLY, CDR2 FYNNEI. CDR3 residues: CASSAQGGSSGNTIYF. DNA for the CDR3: TGTGCCAGCAGTGCCCAGGGTGGAAGCTCTGGAAACACCATATATTTT.

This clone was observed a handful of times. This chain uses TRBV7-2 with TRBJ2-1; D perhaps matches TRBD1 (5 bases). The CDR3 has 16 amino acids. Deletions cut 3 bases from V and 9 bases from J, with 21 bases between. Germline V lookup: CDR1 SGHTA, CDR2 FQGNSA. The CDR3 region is CASSFSSPGLQGEQFF. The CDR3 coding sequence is TGTGCCAGCAGCTTTTCCTCCCCCGGCCTCCAGGGTGAGCAGTTCTTC.

CDR3 in amino acids: CASSLQGNTIYF. The DNA for the CDR3 is TGTGCCAGCTCACTTCAGGGAAACACCATATATTTT. The rearrangement links TRBV18 to TRBJ1-3; no definite D call. Trimming stripped 4 bases from V and 4 bases from J, with 5 bases between. This CDR3 is built from 12 residues. The germline V gene has CDR1 KGHSH and CDR2 LQKENI. The full variable domain, its missing parts supplied by reference TRBV18 and TRBJ1-3, is NAGVMQNPRHLVRRRGQEARLRCSPMKGHSHVYWYRQLPEEGLKFMVYLQKENIIDESGMPKERFSAEFPKEGPSILRIQQVVRGDSAAYFCASSLQGNTIYFGEGSWLTVV.

The CDR3: CASRIGTGRTDTQYF. Written as DNA, the CDR3 is TGTGCCAGCAGAATAGGGACAGGAAGGACAGATACGCAGTATTTT. The chain uses TRBV6-5 and TRBJ2-3; TRBD1 matches at 8 bases. This CDR3 is 15 amino acids long. V was clipped by 6 bases and J by 3 bases; unmatched bases: 8. Germline loops: CDR1 MNHEY, CDR2 SVGAGI.

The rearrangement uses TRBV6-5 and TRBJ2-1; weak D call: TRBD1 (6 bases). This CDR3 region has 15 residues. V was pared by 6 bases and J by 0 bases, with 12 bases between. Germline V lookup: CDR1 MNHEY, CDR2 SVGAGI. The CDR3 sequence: CASSRTEPSYNEQFF. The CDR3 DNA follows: TGTGCCAGCAGCCGGACAGAACCCTCCTACAATGAGCAGTTCTTC.

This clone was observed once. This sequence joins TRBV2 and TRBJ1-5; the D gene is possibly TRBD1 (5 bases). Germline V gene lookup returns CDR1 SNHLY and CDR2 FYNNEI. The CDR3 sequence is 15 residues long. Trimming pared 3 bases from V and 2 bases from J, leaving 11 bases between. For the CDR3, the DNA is TGTGCCAGCAGTGATCAGGGTTTAGGCAATCAGCCCCAGCATTTT. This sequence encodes CASSDQGLGNQPQHF.

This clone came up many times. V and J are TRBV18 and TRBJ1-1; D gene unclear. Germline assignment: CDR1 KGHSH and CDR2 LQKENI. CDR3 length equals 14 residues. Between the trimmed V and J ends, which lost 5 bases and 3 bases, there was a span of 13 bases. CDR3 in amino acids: CASSREGTDTEAFF. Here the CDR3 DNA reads TGTGCCAGCTCAAGGGAGGGAACGGACACTGAAGCTTTCTTT. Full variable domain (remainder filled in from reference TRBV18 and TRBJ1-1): NAGVMQNPRHLVRRRGQEARLRCSPMKGHSHVYWYRQLPEEGLKFMVYLQKENIIDESGMPKERFSAEFPKEGPSILRIQQVVRGDSAAYFCASSREGTDTEAFFGQGTRLTVV.

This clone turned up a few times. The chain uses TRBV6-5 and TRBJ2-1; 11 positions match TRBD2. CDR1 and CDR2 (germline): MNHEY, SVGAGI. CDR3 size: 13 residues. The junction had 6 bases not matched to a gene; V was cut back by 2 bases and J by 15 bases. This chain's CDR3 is CASSYKLAGARFF. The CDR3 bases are TGTGCCAGCAGTTACAAACTAGCGGGGGCCCGGTTCTTC.

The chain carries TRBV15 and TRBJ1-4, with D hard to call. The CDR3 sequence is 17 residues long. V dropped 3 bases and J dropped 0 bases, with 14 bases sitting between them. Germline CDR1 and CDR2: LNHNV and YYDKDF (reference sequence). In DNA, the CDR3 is TGTGCCACCAGCAGCCCCGGTGAGGCTTCAACTAATGAAAAACTGTTTTTT. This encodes CATSSPGEASTNEKLFF.

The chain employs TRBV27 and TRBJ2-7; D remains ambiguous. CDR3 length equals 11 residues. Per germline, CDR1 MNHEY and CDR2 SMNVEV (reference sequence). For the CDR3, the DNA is TGTGCTATCACCGACGGGTACGAGCAGTACTTC. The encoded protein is CAITDGYEQYF.

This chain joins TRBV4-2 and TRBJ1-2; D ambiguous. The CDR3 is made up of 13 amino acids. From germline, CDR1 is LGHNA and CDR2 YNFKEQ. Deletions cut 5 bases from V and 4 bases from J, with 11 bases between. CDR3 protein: CASSEGLPYGYTF. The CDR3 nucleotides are TGTGCCAGCAGCGAGGGATTACCCTATGGCTACACCTTC.

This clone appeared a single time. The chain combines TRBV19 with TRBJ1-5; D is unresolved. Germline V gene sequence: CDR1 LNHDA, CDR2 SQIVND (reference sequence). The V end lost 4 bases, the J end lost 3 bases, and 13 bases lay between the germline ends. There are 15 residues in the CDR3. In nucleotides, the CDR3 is TGTGCCAGTAGTAGTGAGGCGCGGGACAATCAGCCCCAGCATTTT. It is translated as CASSSEARDNQPQHF.

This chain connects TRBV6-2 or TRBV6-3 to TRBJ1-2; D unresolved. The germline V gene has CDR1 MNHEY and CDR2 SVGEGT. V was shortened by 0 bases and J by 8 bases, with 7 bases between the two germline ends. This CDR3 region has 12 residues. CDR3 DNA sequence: TGTGCCAGCAGTTACTCGAGTAGAGGCTACACCTTC. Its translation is CASSYSSRGYTF.